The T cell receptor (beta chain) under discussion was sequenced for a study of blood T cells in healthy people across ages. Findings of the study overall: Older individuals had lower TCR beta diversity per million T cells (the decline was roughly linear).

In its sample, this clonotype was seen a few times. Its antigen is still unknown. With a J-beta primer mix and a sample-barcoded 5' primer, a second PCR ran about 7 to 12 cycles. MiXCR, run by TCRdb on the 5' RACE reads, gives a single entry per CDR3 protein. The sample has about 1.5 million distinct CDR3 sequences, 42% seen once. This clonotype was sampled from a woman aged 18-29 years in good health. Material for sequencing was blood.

Here the CDR3 reads CASSQLRRTNSSGANVLTF. DNA of the CDR3: TGTGCCAGCAGCCAATTACGTCGGACGAATAGCTCTGGGGCCAACGTCCTGACTTTC. The V and J genes are TRBV11-2 and TRBJ2-6, with D uncertain. The ends were cut back, 5 bases at V and 0 bases at J, with 20 bases in the middle. The CDR3 is 19 amino acids. Germline CDR1 SGHAT, CDR2 FQNNGV.